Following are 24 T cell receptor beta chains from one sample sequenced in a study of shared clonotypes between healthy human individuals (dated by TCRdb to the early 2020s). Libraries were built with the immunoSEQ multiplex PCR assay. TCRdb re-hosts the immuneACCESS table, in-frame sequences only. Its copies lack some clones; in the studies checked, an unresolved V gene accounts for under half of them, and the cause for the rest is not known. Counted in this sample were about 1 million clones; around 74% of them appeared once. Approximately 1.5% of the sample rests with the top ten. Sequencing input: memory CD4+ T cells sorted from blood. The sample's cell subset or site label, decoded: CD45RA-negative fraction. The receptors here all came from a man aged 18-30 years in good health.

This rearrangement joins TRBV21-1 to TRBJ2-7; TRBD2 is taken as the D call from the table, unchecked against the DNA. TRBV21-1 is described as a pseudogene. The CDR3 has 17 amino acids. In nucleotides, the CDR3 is TGTGCCAGCAGCAAACATGCGGGCGGGAGGAGGGTCTACGAGCAGTACTTC. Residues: CASSKHAGGRRVYEQYF.

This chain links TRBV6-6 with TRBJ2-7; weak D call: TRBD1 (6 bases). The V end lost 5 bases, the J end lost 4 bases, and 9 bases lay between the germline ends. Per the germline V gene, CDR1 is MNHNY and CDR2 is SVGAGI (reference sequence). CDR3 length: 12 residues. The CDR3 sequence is CASSGDRYEQYF. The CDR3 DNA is TGTGCCAGCAGTGGCGACAGGTACGAGCAGTACTTC.

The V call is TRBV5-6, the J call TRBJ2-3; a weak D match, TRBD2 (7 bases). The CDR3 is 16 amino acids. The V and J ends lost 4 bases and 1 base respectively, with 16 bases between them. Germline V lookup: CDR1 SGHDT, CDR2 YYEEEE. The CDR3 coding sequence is TGTGCCAGCAGCCCACCAGGGGCGGGGGGCACAGATACGCAGTATTTT. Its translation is CASSPPGAGGTDTQYF.

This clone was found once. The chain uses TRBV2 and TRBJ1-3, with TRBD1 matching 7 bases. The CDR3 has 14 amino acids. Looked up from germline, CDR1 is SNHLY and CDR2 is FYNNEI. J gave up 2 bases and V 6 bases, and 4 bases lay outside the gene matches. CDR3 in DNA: TGTGCCAGCAGGTTGACAGGGCCTGGAAACACCATATATTTT. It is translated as CASRLTGPGNTIYF.

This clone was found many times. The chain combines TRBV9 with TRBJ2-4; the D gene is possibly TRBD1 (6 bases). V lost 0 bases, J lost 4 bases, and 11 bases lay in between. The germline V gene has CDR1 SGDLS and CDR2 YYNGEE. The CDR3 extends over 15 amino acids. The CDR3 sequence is CASSVGTGKKNIQYF. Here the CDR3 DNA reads TGTGCCAGCAGCGTAGGTACAGGGAAGAAAAACATTCAGTACTTC.

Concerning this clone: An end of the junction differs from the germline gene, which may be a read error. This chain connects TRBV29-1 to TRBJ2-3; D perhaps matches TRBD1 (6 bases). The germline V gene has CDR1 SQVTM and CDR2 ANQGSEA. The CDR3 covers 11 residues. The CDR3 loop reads CSVEATGTPSF. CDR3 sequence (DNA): TGCAGCGTTGAAGCAACCGGGACACCATCTTTT.

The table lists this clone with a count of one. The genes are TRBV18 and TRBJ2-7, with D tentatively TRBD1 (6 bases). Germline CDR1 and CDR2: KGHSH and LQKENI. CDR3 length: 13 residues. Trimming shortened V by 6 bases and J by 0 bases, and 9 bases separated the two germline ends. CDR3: CASSQTGSYEQYF. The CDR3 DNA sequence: TGTGCCAGCTCCCAGACAGGCTCCTACGAGCAGTACTTC.

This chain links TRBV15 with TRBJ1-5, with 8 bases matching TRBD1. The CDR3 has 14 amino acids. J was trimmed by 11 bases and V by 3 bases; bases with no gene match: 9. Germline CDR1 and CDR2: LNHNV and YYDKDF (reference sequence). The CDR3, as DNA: TGTGCCACCAGCAGCACAGGGGGTTCCAGGGCCCAGCATTTT. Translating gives CATSSTGGSRAQHF. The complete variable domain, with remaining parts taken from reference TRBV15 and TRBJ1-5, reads DAMVIQNPRYQVTQFGKPVTLSCSQTLNHNVMYWYQQKSSQAPKLLFHYYDKDFNNEADTPDNFQSRRPNTSFCFLDIRSPGLGDTAMYLCATSSTGGSRAQHFGDGTRLSIL.

CDR3 coding DNA: TGCGCCAGCAGCTTGGATGGCTTAACGGGAGAGACCCAGTACTTC. As protein: CASSLDGLTGETQYF. This chain joins TRBV5-1 and TRBJ2-5, with D hard to call. CDR3 length equals 15 residues. Trimming cost V 0 bases and J 4 bases, with 13 bases left between them. Per the germline V gene, CDR1 is SGHRS and CDR2 is YFSETQ.

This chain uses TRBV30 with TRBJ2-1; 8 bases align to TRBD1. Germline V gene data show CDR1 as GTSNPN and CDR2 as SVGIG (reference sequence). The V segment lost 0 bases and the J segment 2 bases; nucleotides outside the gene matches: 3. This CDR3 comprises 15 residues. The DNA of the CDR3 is TGTGCCTGGAGTGTCGGGACAGGCGCCTACAATGAGCAGTTCTTC. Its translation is CAWSVGTGAYNEQFF.

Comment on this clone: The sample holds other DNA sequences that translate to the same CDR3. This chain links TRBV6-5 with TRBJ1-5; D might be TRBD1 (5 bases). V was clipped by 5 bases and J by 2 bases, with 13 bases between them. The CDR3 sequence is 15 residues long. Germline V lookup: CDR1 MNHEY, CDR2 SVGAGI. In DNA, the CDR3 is TGTGCCAGCAGTCTCCAGGGTAGGGGCAATCAGCCCCAGCATTTT. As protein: CASSLQGRGNQPQHF.

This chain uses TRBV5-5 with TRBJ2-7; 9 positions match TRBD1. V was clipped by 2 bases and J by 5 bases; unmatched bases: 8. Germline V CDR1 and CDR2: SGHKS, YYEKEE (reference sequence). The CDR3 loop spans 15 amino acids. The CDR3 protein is CASSLQGATVDEQYF. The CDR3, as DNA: TGTGCCAGCAGCTTACAGGGGGCGACCGTGGACGAGCAGTACTTC.

CDR3 DNA: TGTGCCAGCAGTGAGGGGACTACCCTTTTCTACGAGCAGTACTTC. Its translation is CASSEGTTLFYEQYF. The V gene is TRBV2, the J gene TRBJ2-7; 7 nucleotides agree with TRBD2. V gave up 3 bases and J gave up 3 bases; unmatched junction bases: 8. The CDR3 is 15 amino acids. From germline, CDR1 is SNHLY and CDR2 FYNNEI.

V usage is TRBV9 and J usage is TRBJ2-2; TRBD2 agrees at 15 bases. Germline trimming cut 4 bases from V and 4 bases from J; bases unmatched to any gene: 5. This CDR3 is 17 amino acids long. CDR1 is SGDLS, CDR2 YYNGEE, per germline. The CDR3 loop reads CASSPGTSGRLTGELFF. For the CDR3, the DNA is TGTGCCAGCAGCCCAGGGACTAGCGGGAGGCTCACCGGGGAGCTGTTTTTT.

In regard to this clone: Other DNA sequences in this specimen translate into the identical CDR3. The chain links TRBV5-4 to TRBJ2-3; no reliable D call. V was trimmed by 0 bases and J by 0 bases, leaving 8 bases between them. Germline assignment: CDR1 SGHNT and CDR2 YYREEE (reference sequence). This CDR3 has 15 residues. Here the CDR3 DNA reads TGTGCCAGCAGCTTGGGGGGATCTAGCACAGATACGCAGTATTTT. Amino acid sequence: CASSLGGSSTDTQYF. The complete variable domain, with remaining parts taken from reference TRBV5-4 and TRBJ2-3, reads ETGVTQSPTHLIKTRGQQVTLRCSSQSGHNTVSWYQQALGQGPQFIFQYYREEENGRGNFPPRFSGLQFPNYSSELNVNALELDDSALYLCASSLGGSSTDTQYFGPGTRLTVL.

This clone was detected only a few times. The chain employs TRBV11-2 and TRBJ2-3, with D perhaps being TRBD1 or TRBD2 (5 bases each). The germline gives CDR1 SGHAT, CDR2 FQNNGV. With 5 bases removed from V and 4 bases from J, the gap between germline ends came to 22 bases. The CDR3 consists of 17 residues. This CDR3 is CASSNSGTPKVPDTQYF. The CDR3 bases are TGTGCCAGCAGCAATTCCGGGACCCCCAAGGTTCCAGATACGCAGTATTTT.

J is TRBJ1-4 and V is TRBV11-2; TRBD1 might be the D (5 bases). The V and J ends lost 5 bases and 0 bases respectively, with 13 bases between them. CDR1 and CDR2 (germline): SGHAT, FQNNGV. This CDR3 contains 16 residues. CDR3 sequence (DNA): TGTGCCAGCAGCCCCTCGTGGGGGGCAACTAATGAAAAACTGTTTTTT. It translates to CASSPSWGATNEKLFF. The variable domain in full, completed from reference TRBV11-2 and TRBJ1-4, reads EAGVAQSPRYKIIEKRQSVAFWCNPISGHATLYWYQQILGQGPKLLIQFQNNGVVDDSQLPKDRFSAERLKGVDSTLKIQPAKLEDSAVYLCASSPSWGATNEKLFFGSGTQLSVL.

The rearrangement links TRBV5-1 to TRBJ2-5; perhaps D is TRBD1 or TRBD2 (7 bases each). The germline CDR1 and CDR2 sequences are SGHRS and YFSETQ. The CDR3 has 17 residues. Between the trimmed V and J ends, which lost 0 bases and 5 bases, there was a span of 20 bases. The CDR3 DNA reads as TGCGCCAGCAGCTTGGCTCCCGGCGGGCAGGGGGGGGAGACCCAGTACTTC. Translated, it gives CASSLAPGGQGGETQYF.

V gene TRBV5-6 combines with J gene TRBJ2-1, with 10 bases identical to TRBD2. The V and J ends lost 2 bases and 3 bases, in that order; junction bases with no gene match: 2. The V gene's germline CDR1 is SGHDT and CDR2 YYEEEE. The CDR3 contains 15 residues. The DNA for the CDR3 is TGTGCCAGCAGCTTTGGACTAGCGGACTACAATGAGCAGTTCTTC. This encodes CASSFGLADYNEQFF.

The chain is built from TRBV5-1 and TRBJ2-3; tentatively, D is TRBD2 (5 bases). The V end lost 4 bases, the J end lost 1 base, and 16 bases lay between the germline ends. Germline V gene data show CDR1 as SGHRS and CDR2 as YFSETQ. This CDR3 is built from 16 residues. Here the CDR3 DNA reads TGCGCCAGCAGCCCAGGACTTGCCTCTGGCACAGATACGCAGTATTTT. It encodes CASSPGLASGTDTQYF.

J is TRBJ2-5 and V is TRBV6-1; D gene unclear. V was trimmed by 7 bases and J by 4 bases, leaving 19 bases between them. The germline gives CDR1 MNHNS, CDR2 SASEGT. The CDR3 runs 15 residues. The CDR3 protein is CASTMGPGVGETQYF. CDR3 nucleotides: TGTGCCAGCACCATGGGTCCAGGCGTAGGAGAGACCCAGTACTTC.

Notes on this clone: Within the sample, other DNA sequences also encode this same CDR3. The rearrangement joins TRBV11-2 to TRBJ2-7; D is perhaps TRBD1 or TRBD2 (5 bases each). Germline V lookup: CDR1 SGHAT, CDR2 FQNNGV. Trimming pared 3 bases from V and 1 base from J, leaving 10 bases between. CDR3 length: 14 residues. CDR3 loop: CASSLGTGSYEQYF. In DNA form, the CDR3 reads TGTGCCAGCAGCTTGGGGACGGGATCCTACGAGCAGTACTTC. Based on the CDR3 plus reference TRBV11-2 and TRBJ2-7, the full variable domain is EAGVAQSPRYKIIEKRQSVAFWCNPISGHATLYWYQQILGQGPKLLIQFQNNGVVDDSQLPKDRFSAERLKGVDSTLKIQPAKLEDSAVYLCASSLGTGSYEQYFGPGTRLTVT.

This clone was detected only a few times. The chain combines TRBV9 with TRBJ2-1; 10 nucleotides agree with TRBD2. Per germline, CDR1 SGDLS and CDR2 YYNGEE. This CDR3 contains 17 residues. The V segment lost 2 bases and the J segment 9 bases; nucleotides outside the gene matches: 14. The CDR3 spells CASSVSGLAEGGGEQFF. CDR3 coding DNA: TGTGCCAGCAGCGTTAGTGGACTAGCGGAGGGAGGAGGTGAGCAGTTCTTC.

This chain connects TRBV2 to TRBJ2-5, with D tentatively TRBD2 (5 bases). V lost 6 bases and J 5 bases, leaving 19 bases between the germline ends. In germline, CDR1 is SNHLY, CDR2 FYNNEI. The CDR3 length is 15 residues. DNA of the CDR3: TGTGCCAGCAGCTTGGATCCCGTTCGCGGGGAGACCCAGTACTTC. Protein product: CASSLDPVRGETQYF. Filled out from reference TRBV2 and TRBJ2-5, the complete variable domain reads EPEVTQTPSHQVTQMGQEVILRCVPISNHLYFYWYRQILGQKVEFLVSFYNNEISEKSEIFDDQFSVERPDGSNFTLKIRSTKLEDSAMYFCASSLDPVRGETQYFGPGTRLLVL.